This section outlines one TCR beta chain sequence together with its context. Which antigen it targets is not known. This entry is derived from a study of monozygotic twins with inflammatory bowel disease (dated by TCRdb to about 2019). The study in broad terms: The full study comprised 30 or so monozygotic twin pairs: nine German pairs (four IBD-concordant, five IBD-discordant) and 19 IBD-discordant Danish pairs. Disease-associated traits were sought mainly through comparisons between IBD patients and their genetically identical healthy co-twins within discordant pairs. Each individual had, on average, about 151 000 unique TCRalpha sequences and 181 000 unique TCRbeta sequences available for analysis. The study at large found these results: Background noise and inter-individual variability may have been introduced into the repertoires by the differing immunosuppressive treatments among patients. Repertoire similarity did not differ between concordant and discordant twins, possibly due to limited statistical power. Measured by the inverse Simpson index, TCRbeta repertoire diversity was lower in IBD patients than in their healthy co-twins. The analysis was unable to tell different T cell subtypes apart. IBD patients shared fewer clonotypes with other individuals than healthy twins did, most markedly in patients showing signs of disease activity. The results gave no support for a single strong signal or clonotype linked to IBD.

The library was made by 5' RACE. Each TCR library was prepared from about 3,300 ng of total RNA. For each sample, cDNA synthesis with SMARTScribe reverse transcriptase was split into eight separate reactions. During cDNA synthesis, template switching was used to introduce unique molecular identifiers that contained a 6-nucleotide sample barcode. TCRalpha and TCRbeta cDNA was amplified in two nested PCRs of approximately 17 and 9 cycles, and bead purification was carried out after each PCR. Before amplification, the cDNA was both treated with uracil DNA-glycosylase and purified with the QIAquick PCR purification kit. The second PCR added Illumina TruSeq-compatible adapters along with sample-specific barcodes. Library quality and concentration were checked on TapeStation and Qubit, and libraries were pooled at about 5 ng each. Sequencing of the pooled libraries was done on an Illumina HiSeq2500 single-index Rapid Run using custom sequencing primers and 2 x 100 bp reads. Per the original workflow: MiGEC version 1.2.6 was used for UMI-based consensus assembly, which corrected PCR and sequencing errors. MiXCR version 2.1.1 was used for V(D)J alignment, clonotype assembly and CDR3 extraction. To normalise gene usage, clonotype sharing and MAIT/NKT TCR abundance, the top 1000, 10 000 and 20 000 clonotypes in each sample were analysed. Diversity was computed as the inverse Simpson index with the vegan R package after downsampling to 27 000 UMIs. Paired Mann-Whitney U tests were applied to discordant twin pairs, and Benjamini-Hochberg correction was used for multiple testing. Following reprocessing of the reads by TCRdb, the data hold one row per CDR3 protein sequence and no DNA is available. The authors' filters were not applied to this entry. This sample's table lists nearly 450,000 distinct CDR3 sequences. 2.4% of the sample lies in the top ten.

The CDR3 sequence holds 15 residues, the cysteine and phenylalanine included. There is no recorded DNA. Reading the germline V gene gives CDR1 SGHTA and CDR2 FQGNSA. From each donor, an approximately 2.3 ml peripheral blood sample was drawn into PAXgene tubes and stored at -80 degrees C. Without any T cell sorting, total RNA was extracted from whole blood using the PAXgene blood miRNA kit on an automated QIAcube. Peripheral blood from monozygotic twin pairs concordant or discordant for inflammatory bowel disease was subjected to deep TCRalpha and TCRbeta repertoire profiling with unique molecular barcoding. Smoking habits were recorded for all twin pairs, with individuals classified as current, former or never smokers.

The sample comprised blood. The sequence links TRBV7-2 to TRBJ2-7; TCRdb reports TRBD1, a call that lacks DNA to check it against. The TCR was taken from a human donor with ulcerative colitis or Crohn's disease, or a healthy co-twin of an affected twin (not recorded which). CDR3 region: CASSFTSRDAGEQYF.